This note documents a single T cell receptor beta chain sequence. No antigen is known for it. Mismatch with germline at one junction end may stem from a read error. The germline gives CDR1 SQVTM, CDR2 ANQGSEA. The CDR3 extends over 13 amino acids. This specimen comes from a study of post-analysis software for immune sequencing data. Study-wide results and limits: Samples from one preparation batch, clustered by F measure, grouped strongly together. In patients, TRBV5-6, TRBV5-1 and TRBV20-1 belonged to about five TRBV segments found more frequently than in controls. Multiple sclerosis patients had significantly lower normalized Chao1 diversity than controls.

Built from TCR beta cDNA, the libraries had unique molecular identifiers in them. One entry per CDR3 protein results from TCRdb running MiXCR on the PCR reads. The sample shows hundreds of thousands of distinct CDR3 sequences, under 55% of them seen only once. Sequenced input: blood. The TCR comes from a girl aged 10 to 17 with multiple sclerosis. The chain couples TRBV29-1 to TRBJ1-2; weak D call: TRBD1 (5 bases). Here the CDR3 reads CSVEEGINYGYTF. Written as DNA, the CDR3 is TGCAGCGTCGAAGAGGGGATTAACTATGGCTACACCTTC. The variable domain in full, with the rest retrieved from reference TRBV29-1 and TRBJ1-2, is SAVISQKPSRDICQRGTSLTIQCQVDSQVTMMFWYRQQPGQSLTLIATANQGSEATYESGFVIDKFPISRPNLTFSTLTVSNMSPEDSSIYLCSVEEGINYGYTFGSGTRLTVV.